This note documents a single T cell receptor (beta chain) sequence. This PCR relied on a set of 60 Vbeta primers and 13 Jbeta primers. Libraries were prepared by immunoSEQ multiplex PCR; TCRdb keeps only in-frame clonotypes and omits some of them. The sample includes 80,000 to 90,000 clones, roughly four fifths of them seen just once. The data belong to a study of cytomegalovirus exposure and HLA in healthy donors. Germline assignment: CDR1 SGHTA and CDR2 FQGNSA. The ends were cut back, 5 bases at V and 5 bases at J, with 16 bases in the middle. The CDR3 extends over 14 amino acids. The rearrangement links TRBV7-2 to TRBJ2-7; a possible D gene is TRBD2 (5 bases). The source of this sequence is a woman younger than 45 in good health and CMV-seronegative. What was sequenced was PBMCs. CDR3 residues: CASSVRGSSHEQYF. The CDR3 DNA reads TGTGCCAGCAGCGTTAGAGGGAGTTCCCACGAGCAGTACTTC. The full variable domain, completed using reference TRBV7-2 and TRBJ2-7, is GAGVSQSPSNKVTEKGKDVELRCDPISGHTALYWYRQSLGQGLEFLIYFQGNSAPDKSGLPSDRFSAERTGGSVSTLTIQRTQQEDSAVYLCASSVRGSSHEQYFGPGTRLTVT.